This TCR beta chain was profiled in a study of circulating and synovial CD4+ cells in juvenile arthritis. Study observations and caveats: These blood cells shared more CDR3 sequences with synovium than bulk blood. Bulk blood CD4 repertoires were more diverse than these.

CDR3 length: 13 residues. The V and J ends lost 2 bases and 0 bases respectively, with 4 bases between them. Germline loops: CDR1 MNHNY, CDR2 SVGAGI (reference sequence). The data were produced by immunoSEQ multiplex PCR, yet TCRdb's version contains in-frame clones alone and is incomplete. The sample carries a few thousand clones, roughly four fifths recorded once. With respect to this clone: The antigen is undetermined.

Patients with active juvenile idiopathic arthritis donated these samples. Sequences were obtained from CD4+ T cells from synovial fluid. The chain couples TRBV6-6 to TRBJ1-2, with D hard to call. This TCR came from a human donor with juvenile idiopathic arthritis. CDR3 sequence reads: CASSYESNYGYTF. CDR3 DNA sequence: TGTGCCAGCAGTTACGAGTCTAACTATGGCTACACCTTC.